The next 22 T cell receptor beta chains were all read from a single sample in a study of T cell repertoires in cytomegalovirus infection. No antigen is known for these receptors. TCRdb fed the reads into MiXCR, producing one record per CDR3 protein. The table has roughly 730,000 distinct CDR3 sequences, roughly 33% seen once. The material sequenced was cultured PBMCs, taken from culture after CMV antigen stimulation. The source is a human donor in good health (CMV status not recorded). Some clones in this sample may be carry-over from other donors' samples.

This clonotype was observed at least ten times. The V and J genes are TRBV7-2 and TRBJ2-3, with no clear D. V lost 1 base, J lost 4 bases, and 12 bases lay in between. The CDR3 length is 15 residues. Germline CDR1 and CDR2: SGHTA and FQGNSA. CDR3 bases: TGTGCCAGCAGCTTAGGTCTTTTGGTTGCAGATACGCAGTATTTT. It yields the protein CASSLGLLVADTQYF.

In the case of this clonotype: Given a much more abundant clone one base away, this may be a read error. The chain links TRBV2 to TRBJ2-3, with D hard to call. CDR1 and CDR2 (germline): SNHLY, FYNNEI. The CDR3 covers 14 residues. The CDR3 region has the DNA TGTGCCTGCAGTGAATCGTCAAGCACAGATACGCAGTATTTT. Its protein is CACSESSSTDTQYF.

This clonotype appeared many times. This sequence joins TRBV7-2 and TRBJ2-2; D is unclear. Trimming removed 1 base at V and 4 bases at J, with 13 bases between. CDR3 length: 16 amino acids. CDR1 and CDR2 (germline): SGHTA, FQGNSA. DNA of the CDR3: TGTGCCAGCAGCTTAGAGGGATCAAAACGCACCGGGGAGCTGTTTTTT. Translated: CASSLEGSKRTGELFF.

The chain links TRBV19 to TRBJ1-1; D unresolved. Per the germline V gene, CDR1 is LNHDA and CDR2 is SQIVND (reference sequence). This CDR3 spans 15 amino acids. V was trimmed by 0 bases and J by 6 bases, leaving 14 bases between them. The CDR3 spells CASSIDLRPVAEAFF. CDR3 sequence (DNA): TGTGCCAGTAGTATAGATCTCCGGCCCGTCGCTGAAGCTTTCTTT.

J is TRBJ2-7 and V is TRBV7-2; 15 bases line up with TRBD2. There are 17 residues in the CDR3. CDR1 is SGHTA and CDR2 is FQGNSA in the germline V gene. The V gene end was trimmed by 2 bases and the J gene end by 6 bases; junction bases not matched to a gene: 8. CDR3 amino acids: CASSLSGLAGGFTEQYF. The CDR3 DNA sequence: TGTGCCAGCAGCTTATCGGGACTAGCGGGGGGCTTTACCGAGCAGTACTTC.

In its sample, this clonotype was seen once. The V call is TRBV7-9, the J call TRBJ1-1, with D hard to call. Trimming removed 4 bases from V and 8 bases from J, with 14 bases in between. CDR1 and CDR2 from the germline V gene are SEHNR and FQNEAQ (reference sequence). The CDR3 is made up of 13 amino acids. The CDR3 nucleotides are TGTGCCAGCAGCTCAGACTCATGCAGGGAAGCTTTCTTT. Protein product: CASSSDSCREAFF.

This clonotype was picked up a small number of times. This chain joins TRBV6-5 and TRBJ1-6; D ambiguous. This CDR3 contains 14 residues. Germline values: CDR1 MNHEY, CDR2 SVGAGI. Between the trimmed V and J ends, which lost 2 bases and 7 bases, there was a span of 9 bases. The CDR3 reads CASSYQGPNSPLHF. CDR3 nucleotide sequence: TGTGCCAGCAGTTACCAAGGACCCAATTCACCCCTCCACTTT.

The chain has TRBV12-3 or TRBV12-4 and TRBJ1-2; D is ambiguous. The CDR3 length is 14 residues. With 7 bases removed from V and 4 bases from J, the gap between germline ends came to 16 bases. Written as DNA, the CDR3 is TGTGCCAGCACTCCTTCCCACGGTAGCTATGGCTACACCTTC. Translation gives CASTPSHGSYGYTF.

Note on this clonotype: A read error may produce the germline difference seen at one junction end. This sequence joins TRBV7-9 and TRBJ2-7, with D possibly matching TRBD1 (5 bases). Germline-derived CDR1 and CDR2 are SEHNR and FQNEAQ (reference sequence). The CDR3 has 13 residues. CDR3 sequence: CASTLGVPYEQYF. The DNA for the CDR3 is TGTGCCAGCACCTTAGGGGTGCCTTACGAGCAGTACTTC.

This clonotype was seen just once. This chain links TRBV5-4 with TRBJ2-7; the D gene is possibly TRBD1 (5 bases). Trimming took off 4 bases at V and 6 bases at J, with 8 bases between the two ends. CDR1 is SGHNT, CDR2 YYREEE, per germline (reference sequence). The CDR3 extends over 11 amino acids. The CDR3 loop is CASSGASEQYF. The CDR3 coding sequence is TGTGCCAGCAGCGGGGCGAGCGAGCAGTACTTC.

Here the CDR3 reads CASSLVRGASDEQYF. As DNA, the CDR3 is TGTGCCAGCAGCTTAGTACGGGGGGCCAGTGACGAGCAGTACTTC. The chain couples TRBV7-2 to TRBJ2-7; D possibly corresponds to TRBD2 (7 bases). The CDR3 spans 15 residues. Deletions cut 1 base from V and 5 bases from J, with 15 bases between. Per germline, CDR1 SGHTA and CDR2 FQGNSA.

This chain joins TRBV6-1 and TRBJ2-2; TRBD2 might be the D (6 bases). Per the germline V gene, CDR1 is MNHNS and CDR2 is SASEGT. The CDR3 covers 15 residues. V gave up 9 bases and J gave up 3 bases, with 17 bases separating them. CDR3 protein: CASWRVSGYTGELFF. The CDR3 DNA sequence: TGTGCCAGTTGGCGGGTTAGCGGTTACACCGGGGAGCTGTTTTTT.

This clonotype has ten or more counts. The V gene is TRBV7-2, the J gene TRBJ2-5; D possibly matches TRBD1 or TRBD2 (5 bases each). Germline V gene data show CDR1 as SGHTA and CDR2 as FQGNSA. Trimming took off 7 bases at V and 8 bases at J, with 20 bases between the two ends. This CDR3 has 14 residues. DNA of the CDR3: TGTGCCAGCACCCGGGGCGGCCCCAAGGAAACCCAGTACTTC. It translates to CASTRGGPKETQYF. The full variable domain, completed using reference TRBV7-2 and TRBJ2-5, is GAGVSQSPSNKVTEKGKDVELRCDPISGHTALYWYRQSLGQGLEFLIYFQGNSAPDKSGLPSDRFSAERTGGSVSTLTIQRTQQEDSAVYLCASTRGGPKETQYFGPGTRLLVL.

V gene TRBV11-2 combines with J gene TRBJ1-1; no definite D call. The CDR3 is 13 residues long. The ends were cut back, 8 bases at V and 0 bases at J, with 10 bases in the middle. Per the germline V gene, CDR1 is SGHAT and CDR2 is FQNNGV. The CDR3 bases are TGTGCCAGCCAGGAACCTATGAACACTGAAGCTTTCTTT. It codes for CASQEPMNTEAFF.

The chain joins TRBV7-9 to TRBJ1-1; D unclear. There are 16 residues in the CDR3. From germline, CDR1 is SEHNR and CDR2 FQNEAQ (reference sequence). V was clipped by 2 bases and J by 1 base, with 14 bases between them. CDR3 amino acids: CASSLTRTGRNTEAFF. The CDR3 nucleotides are TGTGCCAGCAGCTTAACCCGGACTGGGCGGAACACTGAAGCTTTCTTT.

This clonotype was detected a few times. DNA of the CDR3: TGTGCCAGCAGCAGCCGGGACAGCCGGGATTCACCCCTCCACTTT. Translation: CASSSRDSRDSPLHF. The chain combines TRBV7-2 with TRBJ1-6; 7 bases are a match to TRBD1. J gave up 8 bases and V 5 bases, and 9 bases lay outside the gene matches. Germline V lookup: CDR1 SGHTA, CDR2 FQGNSA. The CDR3 covers 15 residues. Using reference TRBV7-2 and TRBJ1-6 for the parts outside the CDR3, the full variable domain is GAGVSQSPSNKVTEKGKDVELRCDPISGHTALYWYRQSLGQGLEFLIYFQGNSAPDKSGLPSDRFSAERTGGSVSTLTIQRTQQEDSAVYLCASSSRDSRDSPLHFGNGTRLTVT.

The chain joins TRBV6-2 or TRBV6-3 to TRBJ2-1, with D hard to call. This CDR3 has 13 amino acids. Trimming left V 10 bases short and J 0 bases short, with 10 bases between. Germline CDR1 is MNHEY and CDR2 is SVGEGT. The CDR3, as DNA: TGTGCCACCCGTCGGAGCTCCTACAATGAGCAGTTCTTC. Its protein is CATRRSSYNEQFF.

The rearrangement joins TRBV19 to TRBJ1-1; D is undetermined. The CDR3 has 13 residues. Trimming shortened V by 7 bases and J by 1 base, and 10 bases separated the two germline ends. The germline V gene encodes CDR1 LNHDA and CDR2 SQIVND (reference sequence). The CDR3 loop reads CASMERPNTEAFF. CDR3 bases: TGTGCCAGTATGGAAAGGCCGAACACTGAAGCTTTCTTT.

There are a few counts of this clonotype. The J gene is TRBJ2-3, the V gene TRBV19, with 8 positions matching TRBD1. Per germline, CDR1 LNHDA and CDR2 SQIVND (reference sequence). With 9 bases clipped from V and 0 bases from J, the junction kept 8 bases outside the gene matches. The CDR3 is 15 amino acids. CDR3 bases: TGTGCCAGCAGTCTACAGGGGGGAAGCACAGATACGCAGTATTTT. Its translation: CASSLQGGSTDTQYF.

V usage is TRBV19 and J usage is TRBJ2-1; no clear D gene. From germline, CDR1 is LNHDA and CDR2 SQIVND (reference sequence). The CDR3 runs 13 residues. V was trimmed by 3 bases and J by 7 bases, leaving 10 bases between them. The CDR3 DNA reads as TGTGCCAGTAGTATTAGCTTCGGAAATGAGCAGTTCTTC. This codes for CASSISFGNEQFF. Filled out from reference TRBV19 and TRBJ2-1, the complete variable domain reads DGGITQSPKYLFRKEGQNVTLSCEQNLNHDAMYWYRQDPGQGLRLIYYSQIVNDFQKGDIAEGYSVSREKKESFPLTVTSAQKNPTAFYLCASSISFGNEQFFGPGTRLTVL.

The rearrangement joins TRBV7-8 to TRBJ2-1, with D hard to call. V was pared by 8 bases and J by 1 base, with 15 bases between. The CDR3 is made up of 15 amino acids. Germline V gives CDR1 SGHVS, CDR2 FQNEAQ. Here the CDR3 DNA reads TGTGCCAGCCAGCTTAGCCCTACTTCCTACAATGAGCAGTTCTTC. It codes for CASQLSPTSYNEQFF.

V and J are TRBV7-8 and TRBJ1-3; TRBD1 matches 10 bases. Trimming cost V 1 base and J 1 base; bases outside gene matches: 7. This CDR3 region has 18 residues. Germline CDR1 is SGHVS and CDR2 is FQNEAQ. In nucleotides, the CDR3 is TGTGCCAGCAGCTTAGGATGGACAGGGGGTAGTTCTGGAAACACCATATATTTT. Amino acid sequence: CASSLGWTGGSSGNTIYF.